The 31 T cell receptor beta chains below come from one sample, sequenced in a study of tumor-infiltrating lymphocytes in primary liver carcinoma. The investigators made TCR beta cDNA from approximately 500 ng total RNA, using a constant-region primer. Three rounds of nested multiplex PCR with slightly modified ARM-PCR produced TCR beta libraries. Investigators reported that the first two PCR rounds, at approximately 11 cycles each, used TRBV1-TRBV30 forward primers with a C-beta reverse primer. TCRdb re-derived calls from the multiplex PCR reads in MiXCR, one entry per CDR3 protein. Among 300,000 to 400,000 distinct CDR3 sequences listed, about two thirds were seen once. For blood RNA, unsorted whole blood served as the source, and germline DNA was extracted too. The sequenced material came from peripheral blood. The receptors stem from a man aged 35 to 55 with primary liver carcinoma and hepatitis B virus infection.

The table lists this clonotype with a few counts. The J gene is TRBJ2-7, the V gene TRBV14; D unclear. Per germline, CDR1 SGHDN and CDR2 FVKESK. The CDR3 loop spans 14 amino acids. V was shortened by 0 bases and J by 4 bases, with 10 bases between the two germline ends. CDR3 residues: CASSQDVSRYEQYF. The CDR3 coding sequence is TGTGCCAGCAGCCAAGACGTCAGCAGATACGAGCAGTACTTC.

With regard to this clonotype: One junction end does not reproduce the germline sequence, and a read error may be involved. This rearrangement joins TRBV24-1 to TRBJ2-7, with TRBD1 identical over 10 bases. Germline V CDR1 and CDR2: KGHDR, SFDVKD. This CDR3 has 12 amino acids. The CDR3 coding sequence is TGTGCCATCGGGACAGGGGTCTCCGAGCAGCACTTC. It encodes CAIGTGVSEQHF.

This clonotype was seen at least ten times. The chain couples TRBV6-6 to TRBJ1-5, with 10 bases that match TRBD1. Germline V gene sequence: CDR1 MNHNY, CDR2 SVGAGI (reference sequence). J gave up 7 bases and V 2 bases, and 5 bases lay outside the gene matches. The CDR3 spans 15 residues. In nucleotides, the CDR3 is TGTGCCAGCAGTTACGGGGGGACAGGGGAGCAGCCCCAGCATTTT. Amino acid sequence: CASSYGGTGEQPQHF.

The chain combines TRBV11-2 with TRBJ2-7; D gene uncertain. The CDR3 runs 12 residues. The V end lost 6 bases, the J end lost 7 bases, and 13 bases lay between the germline ends. Germline CDR1 reads SGHAT; CDR2 reads FQNNGV. In nucleotides, the CDR3 is TGTGCCAGCAGTCTGTTAGGCATGGAGCAGTACTTC. It is translated as CASSLLGMEQYF.

V and J are TRBV28 and TRBJ1-4; 8 nucleotides line up with TRBD1. Germline CDR1 reads MDHEN; CDR2 reads SYDVKM. The CDR3 extends over 15 amino acids. The V gene end was trimmed by 6 bases and the J gene end by 0 bases; junction bases not matched to a gene: 3. CDR3 residues: CASRRQGTTNEKLFF. In nucleotides, the CDR3 is TGTGCCAGCAGAAGACAGGGGACAACTAATGAAAAACTGTTTTTT.

Concerning this clonotype itself: One junction end does not reproduce the germline sequence, and a read error may be involved. CDR3 nucleotides: TGTGTCAGCAGTTACTCGACCGGGGTGGCCGGCTACACCTTC. Amino acid sequence: CVSSYSTGVAGYTF. This rearrangement joins TRBV6-2 or TRBV6-3 to TRBJ1-2; D is uncertain. Germline loops: CDR1 MNHEY, CDR2 SVGEGT. The CDR3 runs 14 residues.

To note about this clonotype: Given a much more abundant clone one base away, this may be a read error. The chain carries TRBV6-5 and TRBJ1-5; 7 nucleotides agree with TRBD1. This CDR3 spans 15 amino acids. V shed 5 bases, J shed 5 bases, and the junction held 9 bases outside the gene matches. Germline V gene sequence: CDR1 MNHEY, CDR2 SVGAGI. In DNA form, the CDR3 reads TGTGCCAGCAGTCCCGTCGGACAGGCATATCAGCCCCAGCATTTT. Its protein is CASSPVGQAYQPQHF.

The chain joins TRBV5-6 to TRBJ1-1; TRBD1 matches at 7 bases. V lost 7 bases and J lost 0; bases outside the gene matches: 6. This CDR3 has 14 residues. Germline V gene sequence: CDR1 SGHDT, CDR2 YYEEEE. The CDR3 sequence is CASGWDSLNTEAFF. The CDR3 DNA reads as TGTGCCAGCGGCTGGGACAGCCTGAACACTGAAGCTTTCTTT.

With regard to this clonotype: It may be a read error: a sequence one base away is much more abundant. The chain uses TRBV6-5 and TRBJ1-2, with 8 positions matching TRBD1. The CDR3 consists of 14 residues. Trimming took 6 bases from V and 7 from J; bases not matched to a gene: 10. The germline gives CDR1 MNHEY, CDR2 SVGAGI. The CDR3 bases are TGTGCCAGCAGAGGACAGGGCATGAAGGGTGGCTACACCTTC. Translated, it gives CASRGQGMKGGYTF.

Comments on this clonotype: The junction departs from the called germline gene at one end, perhaps through a read error. The gene calls are TRBV11-2 and TRBJ2-7, with TRBD1 matching 8 bases. Germline CDR1 and CDR2: SGHAT and FQNNGV. CDR3 size: 15 residues. CDR3 amino acids: CASSFVTGVQYEHYF. The CDR3 coding sequence is TGTGCCAGCAGCTTTGTGACAGGGGTCCAGTACGAGCACTACTTC.

To note about this clonotype: A read error is likely, as this CDR3 ends without the conserved phenylalanine or tryptophan. The V and J genes are TRBV12-3 or TRBV12-4 and TRBJ2-1; D not certain. The CDR3 is made up of 13 amino acids. V shed 6 bases and J shed 6 bases, with 12 bases lying between them. The CDR3: CASSPQSPNEQFL. CDR3 in DNA: TGTGCCAGCAGCCCTCAATCCCCCAATGAGCAGTTCCTC.

The V and J genes are TRBV11-2 and TRBJ2-7; D is possibly TRBD1 or TRBD2 (5 bases each). This CDR3 has 13 amino acids. Germline V gene sequence: CDR1 SGHAT, CDR2 FQNNGV. Trimming pared 5 bases from V and 5 bases from J, leaving 13 bases between. Here the CDR3 reads CASSRDRSHEQYF. The DNA for the CDR3 is TGTGCCAGCAGCCGGGACCGGAGCCACGAGCAGTACTTC.

Notes on this clonotype: The junction and the germline gene differ at one end; a read error may be behind it. The chain carries TRBV11-2 and TRBJ2-7; no reliable D call. CDR1 is SGHAT and CDR2 is FQNNGV in the germline V gene. The CDR3 runs 12 residues. In nucleotides, the CDR3 is TGTGCCAGCAGCTTAATTCCCTATGAGCATTACTTC. It translates to CASSLIPYEHYF.

Turning to this clonotype: The CDR3 does not close with the conserved phenylalanine or tryptophan, likely indicating a read error. It is unclear where the CDR3 begins or ends on the DNA, so no DNA is shown, and the CDR3 is as TCRdb lists it. The rearrangement joins TRBV11-2 to TRBJ1-1; TRBD1 reflects the table's D call only, with no check against the DNA. Germline V lookup: CDR1 SGHAT, CDR2 FQNNGV. The CDR3 region is 17 residues in length, termini included. The CDR3: CASSLVPLNRGGTEALS.

As regards this clonotype: A clone one base away is much larger, so this may be a read error. The V gene is TRBV29-1, the J gene TRBJ2-1; D remains unclear. The V and J ends lost 4 bases and 8 bases respectively, with 9 bases between them. The germline gives CDR1 SQVTM, CDR2 ANQGSEA. The CDR3 sequence is 11 residues long. The CDR3 region is CSVAFSYEQFF. The CDR3, as DNA: TGCAGCGTTGCCTTCTCCTATGAGCAGTTCTTC.

About this clonotype itself: This sequence may be a read error, since a much larger clone differs from it by one base. The chain carries TRBV6-5 and TRBJ1-5; D unresolved. The CDR3 loop spans 15 amino acids. Germline V CDR1 and CDR2: MNHEY, SVGAGI. Between the trimmed V and J ends, which lost 0 bases and 7 bases, there was a span of 13 bases. CDR3 sequence: CASSYSSGEEQPQHF. The CDR3 DNA reads as TGTGCCAGCAGTTACTCGAGTGGGGAGGAGCAGCCCCAGCATTTT.

As for this clonotype: A read error may be the cause here, since a much bigger clone is one base away. V and J are TRBV6-1 and TRBJ2-1; maybe TRBD2 (5 bases). This CDR3 comprises 12 residues. Germline V CDR1 and CDR2: MNHNS, SASEGT. The CDR3 nucleotides read TGTCCCAGCAGTGAAGGCGGACTCTCGCAGTTCTTC. Encoded protein: CPSSEGGLSQFF.

This clonotype was seen repeatedly, ten times or more. The chain recombines TRBV6-2 or TRBV6-3 with TRBJ2-1; D is possibly TRBD2 (5 bases). Germline CDR1 is MNHEY and CDR2 is SVGEGT. The CDR3 covers 11 residues. V lost 6 bases and J lost 12, with 12 bases in between. Written as DNA, the CDR3 is TGTGCCAGCAGCCACGGAGCGGCGCAGTTCTTC. As protein: CASSHGAAQFF.

The J gene is TRBJ2-4, the V gene TRBV11-2; TRBD2 agrees at 8 bases. The V and J ends lost 5 bases and 3 bases, in that order; junction bases with no gene match: 21. CDR1 and CDR2 from the germline V gene are SGHAT and FQNNGV. The CDR3 is 20 amino acids. As DNA, the CDR3 is TGTGCCAGCAGCCCTACCCGTCCGGGACTAGTGGGACTAGTCAAAAACATTCAGTACTTC. This codes for CASSPTRPGLVGLVKNIQYF.

Worth noting for this clonotype: Lacking the conserved final phenylalanine or tryptophan, this CDR3 likely reflects a read error. The rearrangement links TRBV11-2 to TRBJ2-5; 8 bases match TRBD2. The V gene end was trimmed by 6 bases and the J gene end by 2 bases; junction bases not matched to a gene: 5. Germline V gene sequence: CDR1 SGHAT, CDR2 FQNNGV. CDR3 length: 14 residues. CDR3 protein: CASSILAAQETQYS. CDR3 coding DNA: TGTGCCAGCAGTATACTAGCGGCACAAGAGACCCAGTACTCC.

As for this clonotype: A read error may be the cause here, since a much bigger clone is one base away. This chain links TRBV6-5 with TRBJ2-7, with a tentative D call TRBD2 (6 bases). This CDR3 has 15 amino acids. Germline CDR1 is MNHEY and CDR2 is SVGAGI. CDR3: CVSSYGGSVSYEQYF. DNA of the CDR3: TGTGTCAGCAGTTATGGAGGGAGTGTCTCCTACGAGCAGTACTTC.

CDR3 region: CSWVLAGGPGAYEQYF. CDR3 in DNA: TGCAGCTGGGTACTAGCGGGAGGGCCAGGGGCCTACGAGCAGTACTTC. The chain has TRBV29-1 and TRBJ2-7, with 13 bases lining up with TRBD2. This CDR3 has 16 residues. V shed 8 bases and J 2 bases; nucleotides not matched to a gene: 12. CDR1 and CDR2 from the germline V gene are SQVTM and ANQGSEA.

This clonotype has just one count. Here the CDR3 reads CASNRDDLIGELFF. Written as DNA, the CDR3 is TGTGCCAGCAATAGGGACGACCTGATCGGGGAGCTGTTTTTT. The rearrangement joins TRBV2 to TRBJ2-2; D may be TRBD1 or TRBD2 (5 bases each). The V end lost 7 bases, the J end lost 7 bases, and 16 bases lay between the germline ends. Per germline, CDR1 SNHLY and CDR2 FYNNEI. This CDR3 is built from 14 residues. Full variable domain (missing parts from reference TRBV2 and TRBJ2-2): EPEVTQTPSHQVTQMGQEVILRCVPISNHLYFYWYRQILGQKVEFLVSFYNNEISEKSEIFDDQFSVERPDGSNFTLKIRSTKLEDSAMYFCASNRDDLIGELFFGEGSRLTVL.

Turning to this clonotype: Sequence at one end of the junction differs from germline and may be a read error. The V and J genes are TRBV24-1 and TRBJ2-1; 7 positions agree with TRBD2. The CDR3 spans 16 residues. Per the germline V gene, CDR1 is KGHDR and CDR2 is SFDVKD. In DNA form, the CDR3 reads TGTGCCGCCAGTGATGCTAGCGGAAGCTCCTACAATGAGCAGTTCTTC. This gives the protein CAASDASGSSYNEQFF.

As for this clonotype: This may be a read error: a much more frequent sequence differs by one nucleotide. The chain couples TRBV6-6 to TRBJ2-3; 10 nucleotides agree with TRBD2. The CDR3 covers 12 residues. CDR1 and CDR2 (germline): MNHNY, SVGAGI (reference sequence). In nucleotides, the CDR3 is TGTACCAGCAGCCCCGAGCGGGAGGGCCAGTATTTT. As protein: CTSSPEREGQYF.

This clonotype has more than one count but fewer than ten. The genes are TRBV30 and TRBJ2-7, with a weak D call TRBD2 (6 bases). The CDR3 has 13 residues. Germline CDR1 and CDR2: GTSNPN and SVGIG (reference sequence). The V gene lost 3 bases and the J gene lost 8 bases, with 17 bases spanning the gap. The CDR3 region is CAWSTGEYEKQYF. The CDR3 coding sequence is TGTGCCTGGAGCACGGGGGAGTACGAGAAGCAGTACTTC.

The chain is built from TRBV2 and TRBJ2-2; D is unresolved. V dropped 2 bases and J dropped 1 base, with 8 bases sitting between them. Germline V gives CDR1 SNHLY, CDR2 FYNNEI. This CDR3 region has 15 residues. CDR3 nucleotides: TGTGCCAGCAGTGAACTCAGCTTGAACACCGGGGAGCTGTTTTTT. It yields the protein CASSELSLNTGELFF.

V usage is TRBV12-3 or TRBV12-4 and J usage is TRBJ2-3; 14 nucleotides agree with TRBD2. J gave up 11 bases and V 5 bases, and 12 bases lay outside the gene matches. The CDR3 length is 16 residues. The CDR3 sequence: CASSLQGTSGSIWQYF. CDR3 DNA sequence: TGTGCCAGCAGTCTACAAGGGACTAGCGGGAGCATCTGGCAGTATTTT.

This clonotype has only a few counts. The gene calls are TRBV6-6 and TRBJ1-2, with D possibly being TRBD1 (5 bases). This CDR3 comprises 11 residues. The germline V gene has CDR1 MNHNY and CDR2 SVGAGI (reference sequence). V gave up 7 bases and J gave up 10 bases, with 13 bases separating them. CDR3 residues: CASKGNYLYTF. CDR3 DNA: TGTGCCAGCAAGGGGAATTATCTCTACACCTTC.

Turning to this clonotype: A much bigger clone sits one base away, suggesting this may be a read error. J is TRBJ2-1 and V is TRBV14; 7 bases are shared with TRBD2. This CDR3 spans 14 amino acids. Germline V lookup: CDR1 SGHDN, CDR2 FVKESK. The CDR3 is CASSQPGLLNEQLF. The CDR3, as DNA: TGTGCCAGCAGCCAGCCGGGACTACTTAATGAGCAGCTCTTC.

The sample holds many counts of this clonotype. J is TRBJ2-5 and V is TRBV4-1; D possibly corresponds to TRBD1 (5 bases). Per the germline V gene, CDR1 is MGHRA and CDR2 is YSYEKL. The CDR3 covers 14 residues. V dropped 2 bases and J dropped 4 bases, with 11 bases sitting between them. Here the CDR3 DNA reads TGCGCCAGCAGCCAACAGGGTCCGCGAGAGACCCAGTACTTC. Amino acid sequence: CASSQQGPRETQYF.